This T cell receptor beta chain comes out of a study of shared clonotypes between healthy human individuals. Sequenced by immunoSEQ multiplex PCR; TCRdb stores in-frame clones only, minus some. The sample records around 2.3 million clones, 90% to 97% being singletons. The CDR3 is made up of 14 amino acids. V shed 4 bases and J 0 bases; nucleotides not matched to a gene: 2. The V gene's germline CDR1 is MGHRA and CDR2 YSYEKL. The chain is built from TRBV4-1 and TRBJ1-1; 7 bases fit TRBD1. The TCR was taken from a young man in good health. Source material: naive CD4+ T cells sorted from blood. This sample's subset: CD45RA+ positively selected. The CDR3 protein is CASSPQGVNTEAFF. The CDR3, as DNA: TGCGCCAGCAGCCCCCAGGGGGTGAACACTGAAGCTTTCTTT.